The T cell receptor (beta chain) under discussion was sequenced for a study of blood T cell repertoires in COVID-19. The wider study: Sample material is recorded as cDNA or gDNA derived from T cells, B-cell-depleted T cells, or PBMCs.

Repertoires were generated with immunoSEQ multiplex PCR, while TCRdb's copy carries only in-frame clones and drops some. The repertoire holds about 230,000 clones, with over 80% as singletons. Per the germline V gene, CDR1 is LGHNT and CDR2 is FRNRAP. With 3 bases clipped from V and 4 bases from J, the junction kept 4 bases outside the gene matches. CDR3 length: 15 residues. The sample comprised PBMCs or T cells enriched from blood (not recorded which). This sequence was found in a woman aged 30 to 39 who had been exposed to COVID-19. The J gene is TRBJ2-1, the V gene TRBV12-5, with 9 bases that match TRBD2. CDR3 region: CASGFLAGIYNEQFF. The CDR3 DNA reads as TGTGCTAGTGGTTTTCTAGCGGGGATTTACAATGAGCAGTTCTTC.